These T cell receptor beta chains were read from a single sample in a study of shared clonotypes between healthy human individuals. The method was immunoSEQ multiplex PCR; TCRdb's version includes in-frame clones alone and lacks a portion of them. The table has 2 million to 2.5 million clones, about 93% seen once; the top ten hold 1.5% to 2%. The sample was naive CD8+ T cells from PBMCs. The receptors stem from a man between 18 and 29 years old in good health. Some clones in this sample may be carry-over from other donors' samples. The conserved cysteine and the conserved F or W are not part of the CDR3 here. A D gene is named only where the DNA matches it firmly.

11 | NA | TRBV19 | ASSIMGADTQY
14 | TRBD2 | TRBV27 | ASSLLASGSYNEQF
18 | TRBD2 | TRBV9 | ASSVDRGTSGSSSYNEQF
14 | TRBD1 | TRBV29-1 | SVESMGRGRIHEQY
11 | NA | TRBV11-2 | AGGGIHTGELF
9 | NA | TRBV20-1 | SAWDTGGYT
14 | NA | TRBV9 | ASSVEGEIMGNEQF
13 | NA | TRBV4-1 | ASSQVWGRSYEQY
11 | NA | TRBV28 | ASSYLRQNGYT
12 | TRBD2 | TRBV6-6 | ASSFLAGEYEQF
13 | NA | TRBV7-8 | ASTPFGLYGNTIY
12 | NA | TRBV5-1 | ASRVTGKDTEAF
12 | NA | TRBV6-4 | ASSDSLESMPQY
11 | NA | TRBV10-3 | AIMEGTDYGYT
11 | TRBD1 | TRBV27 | ASSVGTVYEQY
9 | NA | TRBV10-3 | AISWDGEAF
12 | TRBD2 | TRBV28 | ASSLAGGPGELF
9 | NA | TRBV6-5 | ASSYSREQY
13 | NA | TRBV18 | ASSPPPSGANVLT
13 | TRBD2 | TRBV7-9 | ASSFLGGRGNEQF
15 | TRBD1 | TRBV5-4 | ASSYHRGQRTNEKLF
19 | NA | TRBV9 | ASSVGTADGLGWGSSYEQY
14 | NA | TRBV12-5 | ASGPRSLASPKTQY
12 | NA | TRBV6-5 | ASSYSDGADTQY
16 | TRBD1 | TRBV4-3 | ASSQDRATGTGTYEQY
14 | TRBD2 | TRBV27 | ASSFELAGGFYEQY
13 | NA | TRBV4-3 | ASSQDETGGYGYT
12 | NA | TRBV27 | ASSHVGSSTEAF
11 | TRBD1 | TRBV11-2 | ASSLVQGFEQY
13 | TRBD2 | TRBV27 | ASSTLATSSYEQY
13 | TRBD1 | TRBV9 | ASSPRDRYQETQY
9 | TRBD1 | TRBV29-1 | SVGAGGQQY
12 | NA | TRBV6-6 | ASNRDLNSYEQY
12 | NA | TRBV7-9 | ASTVLDRQETQY
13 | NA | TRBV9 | ASSVGGSPTYEQY
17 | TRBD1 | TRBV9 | ASSARQGANRYSNQPQH